This T cell receptor beta chain was found in a study of tumor and adjacent non-tumor tissue in lung cancer. Whole-study context: Patients were aged 31 to 76, nine to eleven men and 4 to 6 women, stage I to III.

Three rounds of nested PCR, following a modified ARM-PCR protocol, produced the TCRbeta library. TCRdb re-derived calls from the multiplex PCR reads in MiXCR, one entry per CDR3 protein. The sample has about 110,000 distinct CDR3 sequences; roughly 84% are singletons. This sample's RNA came from whole unsorted tissue. This clonotype was counted a few times. Its antigen is unidentified. The junction differs from germline at one of its ends, possibly a read error. Points from the study as a whole: Normal lung showed higher cumulative top 100 clone frequency than tumor. Tumor tissue had significantly higher TCR diversity than normal lung.

This TCR was sampled from a man between 65 and 85 years old with non-small cell lung cancer. Sequences were obtained from lung tumor tissue.

The CDR3, as DNA: TGTGTCAGCAGCTTAGGCGGCAGGGAGCTGTTTTTT. This translates into CVSSLGGRELFF. The J gene is TRBJ2-2, the V gene TRBV11-1; D is unresolved. The germline CDR1 and CDR2 sequences are SGHAT and FQDESV (reference sequence). The CDR3 totals 12 residues.